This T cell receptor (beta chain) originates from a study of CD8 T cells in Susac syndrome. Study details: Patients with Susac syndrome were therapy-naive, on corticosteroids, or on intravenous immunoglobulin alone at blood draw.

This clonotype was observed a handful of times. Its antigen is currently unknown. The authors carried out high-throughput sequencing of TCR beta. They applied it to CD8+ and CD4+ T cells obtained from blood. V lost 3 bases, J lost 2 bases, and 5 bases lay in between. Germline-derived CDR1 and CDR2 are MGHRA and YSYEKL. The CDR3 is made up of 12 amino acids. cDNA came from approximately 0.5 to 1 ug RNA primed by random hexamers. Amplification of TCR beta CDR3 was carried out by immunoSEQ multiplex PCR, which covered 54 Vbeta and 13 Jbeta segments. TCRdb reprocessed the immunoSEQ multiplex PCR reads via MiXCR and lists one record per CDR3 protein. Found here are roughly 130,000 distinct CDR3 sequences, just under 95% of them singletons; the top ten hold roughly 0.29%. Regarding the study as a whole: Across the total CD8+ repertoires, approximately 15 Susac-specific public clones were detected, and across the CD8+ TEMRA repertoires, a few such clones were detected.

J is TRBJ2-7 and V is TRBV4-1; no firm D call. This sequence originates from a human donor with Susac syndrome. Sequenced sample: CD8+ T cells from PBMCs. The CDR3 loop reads CASSQNTYEQYF. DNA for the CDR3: TGCGCCAGCAGCCAGAATACCTACGAGCAGTACTTC.